This T cell receptor (beta chain) was identified in a study of regulatory T cells in long-lasting Graves disease. With respect to this clonotype: A much larger clone sits a single nucleotide away, making a read error possible.

The CDR3 is made up of 18 amino acids. Germline CDR1 PRHDT, CDR2 FYEKMQ (reference sequence). Researchers made TCR beta libraries by using iRepertoire HTBI primers and running Arm-PCR on CDR3 regions. Each CDR3 protein gets one entry after TCRdb re-called the multiplex PCR reads with MiXCR. The sample carries hundreds of thousands of distinct CDR3 sequences, about 16% recorded once. Time point of the sample: newly diagnosed GD, antithyroid drugs for less than 3 months. PBMC-derived RNA was used for the TCR library. These data also formed part of another study, on T cells in Graves' hyperthyroidism and ophthalmopathy. This second study notes: The TCR CDR3 first-round RT-PCR relied on the HTBI primer set.

The TCR comes from a woman aged 40-60 years with Graves disease. Sequencing was performed on peripheral blood mononuclear cells (PBMCs), taken at new diagnosis, from a patient treated with antithyroid drugs. This chain links TRBV13 with TRBJ2-7; 10 bases map to TRBD2. The CDR3 nucleotides read TGTGCCAGCAGCCAGCTTGAGGTAGCGGGGGGTCCCTCCTACGAGCGGTACTTC. Its translation is CASSQLEVAGGPSYERYF.